The 25 T cell receptor beta chains below were found in one sample sequenced in a study of T cells after posttransplantation cyclophosphamide. Method: immunoSEQ multiplex PCR; TCRdb's copy keeps in-frame clones and lacks some. Of 25,000 to 30,000 clones in the sample, around 86% were seen once. The sequenced sample was PBMCs. These receptors all stem from a man aged 50 or older.

V usage is TRBV7-3 and J usage is TRBJ1-1, with TRBD1 as a possible D gene (5 bases). Trimming removed 1 base at V and 3 bases at J, with 9 bases between. Looked up from germline, CDR1 is SGHTA and CDR2 is FQGTGA. The CDR3 is 14 amino acids. The CDR3 spells CASSLNGGYTEAFF. The CDR3 DNA reads TGTGCCAGCAGCTTAAATGGGGGGTACACTGAAGCTTTCTTT.

The rearrangement links TRBV5-1 to TRBJ2-3, with 9 bases identical to TRBD1. The CDR3 is 14 amino acids. The V segment lost 4 bases and the J segment 3 bases; nucleotides outside the gene matches: 3. Germline loops: CDR1 SGHRS, CDR2 YFSETQ. This chain's CDR3 is CASSPGQGTDTQYF. The CDR3 DNA sequence: TGCGCCAGCAGCCCGGGACAGGGAACAGATACGCAGTATTTT.

The J gene is TRBJ2-2, the V gene TRBV11-3, with D perhaps TRBD1 (5 bases). Trimming removed 10 bases from V and 8 bases from J, with 14 bases in between. Germline V lookup: CDR1 SGHNT, CDR2 YENEEA. This CDR3 comprises 12 residues. CDR3 region: CATQGATGELFF. CDR3 sequence (DNA): TGTGCCACCCAGGGCGCAACTGGGGAGCTGTTTTTT.

The chain is built from TRBV19 and TRBJ1-5; no firm D call. Deletions cut 4 bases from V and 3 bases from J, with 4 bases between. The CDR3 consists of 12 residues. Germline CDR1 and CDR2: LNHDA and SQIVND (reference sequence). The CDR3 loop is CASSTYNQPQHF. In DNA, the CDR3 is TGTGCCAGTAGTACTTACAATCAGCCCCAGCATTTT.

The genes are TRBV5-1 and TRBJ2-3, with D possibly TRBD2 on 6 matching bases. This CDR3 has 13 residues. CDR1 is SGHRS and CDR2 is YFSETQ in the germline V gene. V was clipped by 7 bases and J by 4 bases, with 13 bases between them. Here the CDR3 DNA reads TGCGCCAGCCTTCCGGGAGACTCAGATACGCAGTATTTT. Its translation: CASLPGDSDTQYF.

This clone occurred a few times. The chain uses TRBV6-5 and TRBJ1-2, with a possible D match to TRBD1 (6 bases). Germline CDR1 is MNHEY and CDR2 is SVGAGI. The V gene lost 6 bases and the J gene lost 4 bases, with 12 bases spanning the gap. The CDR3 is made up of 13 amino acids. CDR3 in amino acids: CASRPGQIYGYTF. CDR3 sequence (DNA): TGTGCCAGCAGGCCAGGACAGATCTATGGCTACACCTTC.

This clone appeared once. The chain joins TRBV9 to TRBJ2-5; 9 bases are shared with TRBD2. J gave up 5 bases and V 1 base, and 6 bases lay outside the gene matches. The germline V gene has CDR1 SGDLS and CDR2 YYNGEE. The CDR3 is made up of 15 amino acids. In nucleotides, the CDR3 is TGTGCCAGCAGCGTAACCTGGGCGGGGGGGGAGACCCAGTACTTC. Its translation is CASSVTWAGGETQYF.

The chain carries TRBV5-1 and TRBJ1-1; D not resolved. This CDR3 region has 13 residues. V shed 0 bases and J shed 7 bases, with 10 bases lying between them. Looked up from germline, CDR1 is SGHRS and CDR2 is YFSETQ. The CDR3 spells CASSLGGDFEAFF. DNA for the CDR3: TGCGCCAGCAGCTTGGGCGGGGATTTTGAAGCTTTCTTT.

This clone came up a few times. V and J are TRBV11-2 and TRBJ2-4; D gene ambiguous. From germline, CDR1 is SGHAT and CDR2 FQNNGV. The CDR3 contains 13 residues. Trimming removed 3 bases from V and 5 bases from J, with 8 bases in between. CDR3 DNA: TGTGCCAGCAGCTTCCCCCCTCAAAACATTCAGTACTTC. This translates into CASSFPPQNIQYF. Full variable domain (outside the CDR3, taken from reference TRBV11-2 and TRBJ2-4): EAGVAQSPRYKIIEKRQSVAFWCNPISGHATLYWYQQILGQGPKLLIQFQNNGVVDDSQLPKDRFSAERLKGVDSTLKIQPAKLEDSAVYLCASSFPPQNIQYFGAGTRLSVL.

The V call is TRBV6-5, the J call TRBJ1-2; D ambiguous. V was clipped by 4 bases and J by 7 bases, with 19 bases between them. CDR3 length: 15 residues. Per the germline V gene, CDR1 is MNHEY and CDR2 is SVGAGI. The CDR3 DNA reads as TGTGCCAGCAGTTCTCCATTCGACCTAGAGATTGGCTACACCTTC. This codes for CASSSPFDLEIGYTF.

The CDR3 DNA reads as TGTGCCTCCCGGGGTGACACTGAAGCTTTCTTT. The encoded protein is CASRGDTEAFF. The rearrangement uses TRBV11-3 and TRBJ1-1; no firm D call. Per the germline V gene, CDR1 is SGHNT and CDR2 is YENEEA. The CDR3 spans 11 residues. V lost 11 bases to trimming and J lost 3 bases, with 10 bases between them.

This chain uses TRBV2 with TRBJ2-3; D is perhaps TRBD1 (5 bases). The CDR3 is 17 amino acids. Trimming left V 1 base short and J 4 bases short, with 18 bases between. CDR1 and CDR2 (germline): SNHLY, FYNNEI. CDR3 nucleotides: TGTGCCAGCAGTGAAGAGGGGCTCCTTAGGGCCCCAGATACGCAGTATTTT. Protein: CASSEEGLLRAPDTQYF.

The V gene is TRBV6-4, the J gene TRBJ2-7, with 12 nucleotides matching TRBD2. Germline V gene lookup returns CDR1 MRHNA and CDR2 SNTAGT. Trimming took 11 bases from V and 3 from J; bases not matched to a gene: 17. The CDR3 runs 17 residues. The CDR3 DNA sequence: TGTGCCGGGGGACGGACTAGCGGGACCCCAGAGAACTACGAGCAGTACTTC. Translating it yields CAGGRTSGTPENYEQYF.

The rearrangement uses TRBV12-5 and TRBJ2-1, with TRBD2 as a possible D gene (5 bases). The germline V gene encodes CDR1 LGHNT and CDR2 FRNRAP. This CDR3 comprises 12 residues. The germline V and J ends were trimmed by 2 bases and 14 bases, with 13 bases remaining between them. The CDR3: CASGLRAEAKFF. The CDR3 nucleotides read TGTGCTAGTGGTTTGAGAGCGGAGGCAAAGTTCTTC.

The genes are TRBV28 and TRBJ2-7; D is unclear. V shed 3 bases and J shed 3 bases, with 12 bases lying between them. CDR1 MDHEN and CDR2 SYDVKM come from the germline V gene. The CDR3 has 14 amino acids. The CDR3 is CASSFGRFSYEQYF. The CDR3 bases are TGTGCCAGCAGTTTTGGTCGGTTTAGCTACGAGCAGTACTTC. Complete variable domain (other parts from reference TRBV28 and TRBJ2-7): DVKVTQSSRYLVKRTGEKVFLECVQDMDHENMFWYRQDPGLGLRLIYFSYDVKMKEKGDIPEGYSVSREKKERFSLILESASTNQTSMYLCASSFGRFSYEQYFGPGTRLTVT.

Relative to its sample, this clone is medium-sized. The chain has TRBV9 and TRBJ2-1; D is undetermined. The V gene lost 3 bases and the J gene lost 5 bases, with 6 bases spanning the gap. This CDR3 is 12 amino acids long. The germline CDR1 and CDR2 sequences are SGDLS and YYNGEE. The CDR3 DNA sequence: TGTGCCAGCAGCGACACCGACAATGAGCAGTTCTTC. Translation gives CASSDTDNEQFF.

V and J are TRBV29-1 and TRBJ2-3, with D uncertain. V was cut by 6 bases and J by 2 bases, with 15 bases left in between. This CDR3 comprises 14 residues. The germline V gene has CDR1 SQVTM and CDR2 ANQGSEA. The CDR3, as DNA: TGCAGCGTATCCCGACTCATACCCACAGATACGCAGTATTTT. Its protein product is CSVSRLIPTDTQYF.

The chain is built from TRBV19 and TRBJ2-6, with 9 bases matching TRBD1. V shed 4 bases, J shed 5 bases, and the junction held 3 bases outside the gene matches. The CDR3 totals 15 residues. Germline V CDR1 and CDR2: LNHDA, SQIVND (reference sequence). CDR3 in amino acids: CASSRGTGRANVLTF. In nucleotides, the CDR3 is TGTGCCAGTAGTAGAGGGACAGGGCGGGCCAACGTCCTGACTTTC.

The rearrangement uses TRBV20-1 and TRBJ2-5; TRBD1 is a possible D gene (6 bases). Gene TRBJ2-7 matches the end of the DNA better, so the J call may be wrong. The length of the CDR3 is 11 residues. The V gene's germline CDR1 is DFQATT and CDR2 SNEGSKA (reference sequence). The CDR3 is CSAGGPYEQYF. DNA for the CDR3: TGCAGTGCTGGGGGCCCCTACGAGCAGTACTTC.

The chain links TRBV6-5 to TRBJ1-2, with TRBD1 matching 8 bases. Germline values: CDR1 MNHEY, CDR2 SVGAGI. J gave up 6 bases and V 10 bases, and 10 bases lay outside the gene matches. This CDR3 has 13 amino acids. This CDR3 reads CATLGQGFNGYTF. In nucleotides, the CDR3 is TGTGCCACGCTAGGACAGGGATTCAATGGCTACACCTTC.

The rearrangement uses TRBV27 and TRBJ2-1; TRBD1 matches 9 bases. This CDR3 has 14 residues. CDR1 is MNHEY and CDR2 is SMNVEV in the germline V gene (reference sequence). Unmatched junction bases numbered 5, after V lost 3 bases and J lost 8 bases. This CDR3 reads CASSFWDRVHEQFF. For the CDR3, the DNA is TGTGCCAGCAGTTTTTGGGACAGGGTCCATGAGCAGTTCTTC.

This clone was seen once. V usage is TRBV14 and J usage is TRBJ1-5, with D maybe TRBD1 (5 bases). Germline lookup yields CDR1 SGHDN and CDR2 FVKESK. V lost 1 base, J lost 1 base, and 14 bases lay in between. The CDR3 runs to 17 residues. The CDR3 reads CASSQARRVRSNQPQHF. In DNA, the CDR3 is TGTGCCAGCAGCCAAGCTCGCAGGGTTAGGAGCAATCAGCCCCAGCATTTT.

This chain joins TRBV7-9 and TRBJ1-4, with TRBD1 matching 9 bases. The CDR3 consists of 19 residues. The ends lost 6 bases at V and 0 bases at J; junction bases unmatched: 14. Germline V gene sequence: CDR1 SEHNR, CDR2 FQNEAQ (reference sequence). This CDR3 reads CASSLSWGQGNPTNEKLFF. DNA for the CDR3: TGTGCCAGCAGTTTATCCTGGGGACAGGGAAATCCAACTAATGAAAAACTGTTTTTT.

The chain joins TRBV5-1 to TRBJ2-2; maybe TRBD1 (6 bases). The CDR3 length is 18 residues. Germline loops: CDR1 SGHRS, CDR2 YFSETQ. V lost 0 bases, J lost 0 bases, and 15 bases lay in between. CDR3 protein: CASSLARSGTPNTGELFF. In DNA, the CDR3 is TGCGCCAGCAGCTTGGCCCGGAGTGGGACACCGAACACCGGGGAGCTGTTTTTT. The full variable domain, completed using reference TRBV5-1 and TRBJ2-2, is KAGVTQTPRYLIKTRGQQVTLSCSPISGHRSVSWYQQTPGQGLQFLFEYFSETQRNKGNFPGRFSGRQFSNSRSEMNVSTLELGDSALYLCASSLARSGTPNTGELFFGEGSRLTVL.

The rearrangement uses TRBV7-3 and TRBJ2-7; TRBD1 matches 7 bases. The CDR3 spans 15 residues. The J segment lost 3 bases and the V segment lost 5 bases, leaving 10 bases of the junction unmatched. Per the germline V gene, CDR1 is SGHTA and CDR2 is FQGTGA. The CDR3 reads CASSLLGQSRYEQYF. CDR3 sequence (DNA): TGTGCCAGCAGCCTACTGGGACAGAGCCGCTACGAGCAGTACTTC.